This T cell receptor beta chain was recorded in a study of vaccination and CD4 T cells after COVID-19. For the study at large: Each convalescent patient was PCR positive for SARS-CoV-2 on nasal swab; 10 or so cases were mild and one severe.

Sequence data for DNA of cultured CD4+ T cells were generated by the Oncomine TCR Beta short-read assay. Genomic DNA was isolated from cultured CD4+ T cells. Each CDR3 protein is one row after TCRdb ran MiXCR on the PCR reads. The profile shows 9,500 to 15,000 distinct CDR3 sequences, around 55% of them singletons. Treatment described: 10-day PBMC culture with coronavirus spike peptide pools or control peptides (ViraFEST assay). Concerning this clonotype: Its antigen is unknown.

The specimen was CD4+ T cells from blood, cultured in vitro. The sequence was obtained from a human donor who had recovered from COVID-19.

CDR3 sequence reads: CASSSPPGTSRTDTQYF. CDR3 in DNA: TGTGCCAGTAGTTCCCCCCCCGGGACAAGCCGCACAGATACGCAGTATTTT. The chain joins TRBV19 to TRBJ2-3; possibly TRBD1 for D (6 bases). CDR1 is LNHDA and CDR2 is SQIVND in the germline V gene (reference sequence). With 5 bases removed from V and 1 base from J, the gap between germline ends came to 19 bases. The length of the CDR3 is 17 residues.